The next 25 T cell receptor beta chains were all read from a single sample in a study of naive and memory T cell subsets. No antigens are known for them. Both TRBC1 and TRBC2 were covered by a beta constant-region primer of two equimolar oligonucleotides. Ligated cDNA was amplified by four rounds of PCR with nested alpha and beta constant-region primers and SP2. Each CDR3 protein gets one entry after TCRdb re-called the UMI-ligation and nested PCR reads with MiXCR. Of 120,000 to 150,000 distinct CDR3 sequences in the sample, 15% to 20% were seen once. Regarding the study as a whole: Possibly reflecting memory cells re-expressing CD45RA, a few larger clonotypes occurred in naive repertoires, especially CD8.

The specimen was naive CD8+ T cells from blood. These receptors came from a human donor in good health.

The rearrangement joins TRBV29-1 to TRBJ2-7, with D perhaps being TRBD1 or TRBD2 (5 bases each). Germline CDR1 SQVTM, CDR2 ANQGSEA. This CDR3 is built from 13 residues. V was pared by 7 bases and J by 2 bases, with 15 bases between. CDR3 in DNA: TGCAGCGCCACGGGAATAGGGGCCTACGAGCAGTACTTC. Translating gives CSATGIGAYEQYF.

The chain carries TRBV7-8 and TRBJ1-1; 7 nucleotides agree with TRBD1. Germline CDR1 SGHVS, CDR2 FQNEAQ. The CDR3 loop spans 15 amino acids. Trimming removed 5 bases from V and 4 bases from J; junction bases left unmatched: 10. The CDR3 region is CASSASQGRVTEAFF. CDR3 nucleotide sequence: TGTGCCAGCAGCGCATCACAGGGGAGGGTCACTGAAGCTTTCTTT.

The chain combines TRBV28 with TRBJ2-5; TRBD2 agrees at 10 bases. The CDR3 sequence is 18 residues long. The J segment lost 0 bases and the V segment lost 5 bases, leaving 12 bases of the junction unmatched. Per the germline V gene, CDR1 is MDHEN and CDR2 is SYDVKM. The CDR3 bases are TGTGCCAGCAGTCTCGGGACTAGCGCGTCCCTGTACCAAGAGACCCAGTACTTC. Translation gives CASSLGTSASLYQETQYF.

This clonotype was recorded many times. The gene calls are TRBV28 and TRBJ2-1; 7 nucleotides match TRBD2. The CDR3 is 14 residues long. CDR1 MDHEN and CDR2 SYDVKM come from the germline V gene. After removal of 2 bases from V and 4 bases from J, the junction contained 2 bases not matched to a gene. The CDR3 spells CASSLAGDYNEQFF. In DNA form, the CDR3 reads TGTGCCAGCAGTTTAGCGGGAGATTACAATGAGCAGTTCTTC.

A few counts support this clonotype. The chain uses TRBV30 and TRBJ2-5; perhaps D is TRBD1 or TRBD2 (5 bases each). CDR3 size: 12 residues. The V gene lost 5 bases and the J gene lost 5 bases, with 12 bases spanning the gap. Germline assignment: CDR1 GTSNPN and CDR2 SVGIG (reference sequence). The CDR3 is CAWGTSLETQYF. CDR3 DNA: TGTGCCTGGGGGACGAGCCTGGAGACCCAGTACTTC.

The genes are TRBV7-9 and TRBJ2-7, with 10 bases fitting TRBD2. CDR3 length: 15 amino acids. J gave up 2 bases and V 4 bases, and 5 bases lay outside the gene matches. CDR1 SEHNR and CDR2 FQNEAQ come from the germline V gene (reference sequence). As DNA, the CDR3 is TGTGCCAGCAGCTCTAGCGGGAGCCCTCCCTACGAGCAGTACTTC. Its protein is CASSSSGSPPYEQYF.

The rearrangement joins TRBV20-1 to TRBJ2-7; D is possibly TRBD1 (6 bases). Trimming cost V 4 bases and J 4 bases, with 14 bases left between them. The germline V gene encodes CDR1 DFQATT and CDR2 SNEGSKA (reference sequence). The CDR3 is 13 amino acids. For the CDR3, the DNA is TGCAGTGCTACCGAGGACAGACAATACGAGCAGTACTTC. Translating gives CSATEDRQYEQYF.

Only a few counts were recorded for this clonotype. Germline and junction disagree at one end, which may indicate a read error. This chain connects TRBV7-7 to TRBJ2-3; 7 nucleotides agree with TRBD2. The CDR3 runs 15 residues. Germline CDR1 is SSHAT and CDR2 is FNYEAQ (reference sequence). CDR3: CASSTGLSHTDTQYF. The CDR3 region has the DNA TGTGCTAGCAGCACGGGACTATCGCACACAGATACGCAGTATTTT.

This chain uses TRBV28 with TRBJ2-7; TRBD2 aligns across 11 bases. There are 14 residues in the CDR3. With V trimmed by 2 bases and J by 5 bases, 2 bases remained unmatched. Germline CDR1 and CDR2: MDHEN and SYDVKM. CDR3 in amino acids: CASSLVGLADEQYF. The CDR3 nucleotides read TGTGCCAGCAGTTTAGTGGGACTAGCGGACGAGCAGTACTTC.

The chain uses TRBV28 and TRBJ1-3, with TRBD1 matching over 7 bases. The CDR3 extends over 15 amino acids. The junction had 7 bases not matched to a gene; V was cut back by 8 bases and J by 0 bases. Germline V CDR1 and CDR2: MDHEN, SYDVKM. CDR3 protein: CASRKDRSSGNTIYF. CDR3 DNA: TGTGCCAGCCGAAAGGACAGGAGCTCTGGAAACACCATATATTTT. The complete variable domain, with remaining parts taken from reference TRBV28 and TRBJ1-3, reads DVKVTQSSRYLVKRTGEKVFLECVQDMDHENMFWYRQDPGLGLRLIYFSYDVKMKEKGDIPEGYSVSREKKERFSLILESASTNQTSMYLCASRKDRSSGNTIYFGEGSWLTVV.

J is TRBJ1-1 and V is TRBV29-1, with 11 positions matching TRBD1. Per the germline V gene, CDR1 is SQVTM and CDR2 is ANQGSEA. The CDR3 sequence is 12 residues long. J was trimmed by 8 bases and V by 5 bases; bases with no gene match: 4. The CDR3 loop reads CSVRTGGMEAFF. CDR3 DNA: TGCAGCGTTCGGACAGGGGGCATGGAAGCTTTCTTT.

This clonotype turned up a few times. The chain combines TRBV4-2 with TRBJ2-1, with unresolved D. This CDR3 is 13 amino acids long. V lost 1 base to trimming and J lost 9 bases, with 10 bases between them. Germline-derived CDR1 and CDR2 are LGHNA and YNFKEQ. Here the CDR3 DNA reads TGTGCCAGCAGCCAAGTCGGAGCTACTGAGCAGTTCTTC. It specifies CASSQVGATEQFF.

There are a few counts of this clonotype. This chain joins TRBV4-1 and TRBJ1-1, with 9 bases aligning to TRBD1. The CDR3 extends over 14 amino acids. The J segment lost 12 bases and the V segment lost 4 bases, leaving 12 bases of the junction unmatched. In germline, CDR1 is MGHRA, CDR2 YSYEKL. The CDR3 here is CASSPSFGTGFTFF. CDR3 coding DNA: TGCGCCAGCAGCCCGAGTTTCGGGACAGGGTTTACTTTCTTT.

A few counts support this clonotype. The gene calls are TRBV6-6 and TRBJ1-5; D perhaps matches TRBD1 (5 bases). The CDR3 has 15 amino acids. CDR1 and CDR2 (germline): MNHNY, SVGAGI (reference sequence). V was clipped by 2 bases and J by 9 bases, with 17 bases between them. The CDR3: CASSYQTGGVGPQHF. CDR3 bases: TGTGCCAGCAGTTACCAAACAGGAGGTGTTGGGCCCCAGCATTTT.

The chain is built from TRBV28 and TRBJ2-5, with D perhaps matching TRBD2 (6 bases). CDR3 length equals 15 residues. Looked up from germline, CDR1 is MDHEN and CDR2 is SYDVKM. V was shortened by 8 bases and J by 4 bases, with 20 bases between the two germline ends. The CDR3 DNA is TGTGCCAGCGGCGGGAACCCCGGAGTCGGAGAGACCCAGTACTTC. Amino acids: CASGGNPGVGETQYF. Complete variable domain (other parts from reference TRBV28 and TRBJ2-5): DVKVTQSSRYLVKRTGEKVFLECVQDMDHENMFWYRQDPGLGLRLIYFSYDVKMKEKGDIPEGYSVSREKKERFSLILESASTNQTSMYLCASGGNPGVGETQYFGPGTRLLVL.

This sequence joins TRBV10-3 and TRBJ2-7, with TRBD2 matching 7 bases. Trimming took 3 bases from V and 0 from J; bases not matched to a gene: 8. This CDR3 is 16 amino acids long. Germline assignment: CDR1 ENHRY and CDR2 SYGVKD. CDR3 sequence (DNA): TGTGCCATCAGTGATCAACTAGCGCAGAGCTCCTACGAGCAGTACTTC. This sequence encodes CAISDQLAQSSYEQYF.

The sample holds a few counts of this clonotype. The rearrangement joins TRBV6-1 to TRBJ2-3; 9 bases fit TRBD2. J was trimmed by 5 bases and V by 3 bases; bases with no gene match: 6. The V gene's germline CDR1 is MNHNS and CDR2 SASEGT. This CDR3 region has 15 residues. CDR3 in DNA: TGTGCCAGCAGTGACTCACTAGCGGGTGGAGATACGCAGTATTTT. Translation: CASSDSLAGGDTQYF.

The chain is built from TRBV13 and TRBJ2-1, with D tentatively TRBD1 (6 bases). Per the germline V gene, CDR1 is PRHDT and CDR2 is FYEKMQ (reference sequence). The CDR3 extends over 17 amino acids. Deletions cut 5 bases from V and 3 bases from J, with 20 bases between. The CDR3 sequence: CASSKRQEPPYYNEQFF. The CDR3 nucleotides read TGTGCCAGCAGCAAAAGACAGGAGCCCCCCTACTACAATGAGCAGTTCTTC.

The gene calls are TRBV28 and TRBJ1-1, with 7 bases lining up with TRBD1. J was trimmed by 10 bases and V by 2 bases; bases with no gene match: 28. The germline V gene has CDR1 MDHEN and CDR2 SYDVKM. The CDR3 contains 20 residues. CDR3 sequence (DNA): TGTGCCAGCAGTTTAGCCCCGGGGACAGCTTCTCGGAGCGTGGTTCCCGGAGCTTTCTTT. It encodes CASSLAPGTASRSVVPGAFF.

In its sample, this clonotype was seen many times. At one end, the junction sequence differs from germline, possibly due to a read error. This chain links TRBV7-9 with TRBJ2-1, with TRBD2 as a possible D gene (6 bases). This CDR3 region has 11 residues. CDR1 is SEHNR and CDR2 is FQNEAQ in the germline V gene (reference sequence). The CDR3 DNA sequence: TGCGCCAGCAGCTTGGGAGGTGAGCAGTTCTTC. Encoded protein: CASSLGGEQFF.

V is TRBV15 and J is TRBJ2-1; 8 positions agree with TRBD2. V lost 5 bases to trimming and J lost 0 bases; unmatched junction nucleotides: 6. Germline CDR1 LNHNV, CDR2 YYDKDF (reference sequence). CDR3 length: 16 amino acids. CDR3 DNA: TGTGCCACCAGCGTTCAGCGGGAGAGCTCCTACAATGAGCAGTTCTTC. Its translation is CATSVQRESSYNEQFF.

The chain joins TRBV6-2 or TRBV6-3 to TRBJ1-1; the match to TRBD1 covers 8 bases. The CDR3 is made up of 15 amino acids. V lost 0 bases to trimming and J lost 6 bases; unmatched junction nucleotides: 6. The germline V gene has CDR1 MNHEY and CDR2 SVGEGT. The DNA of the CDR3 is TGTGCCAGCAGTTACTCGGCAGGGGGCGGACCTGAAGCTTTCTTT. Residues: CASSYSAGGGPEAFF.

The chain uses TRBV7-9 and TRBJ1-6; D may be TRBD1 (5 bases). Trimming cost V 3 bases and J 9 bases, with 15 bases left between them. The length of the CDR3 is 15 residues. Germline V gene lookup returns CDR1 SEHNR and CDR2 FQNEAQ (reference sequence). The chain's CDR3 is CASSLETDVGSPLHF. The CDR3 bases are TGTGCCAGCAGCTTGGAGACAGATGTCGGTTCACCCCTCCACTTT. Full variable domain (outside the CDR3, taken from reference TRBV7-9 and TRBJ1-6): DTGVSQNPRHKITKRGQNVTFRCDPISEHNRLYWYRQTLGQGPEFLTYFQNEAQLEKSRLLSDRFSAERPKGSFSTLEIQRTEQGDSAMYLCASSLETDVGSPLHFGNGTRLTVT.

The V gene is TRBV28, the J gene TRBJ2-1, with D possibly TRBD2 on 7 matching bases. V lost 3 bases and J lost 15, with 15 bases in between. This CDR3 contains 12 residues. CDR1 and CDR2 from the germline V gene are MDHEN and SYDVKM. The CDR3 DNA reads as TGTGCCAGCAGTTTGCGTTGGGGGGGCCTGTTCTTC. Encoded protein: CASSLRWGGLFF.

The chain employs TRBV7-9 and TRBJ1-2; TRBD1 agrees at 10 bases. CDR3 length: 17 amino acids. Germline V gene sequence: CDR1 SEHNR, CDR2 FQNEAQ (reference sequence). Trimming took 1 base from V and 4 from J; bases not matched to a gene: 9. CDR3 amino acids: CASSLGPTGGAPYGYTF. The CDR3 DNA reads TGTGCCAGCAGCTTAGGTCCGACAGGGGGCGCCCCCTATGGCTACACCTTC.